A selection of T cell receptor beta chains follows, all from one sample in a study of post-analysis software for immune sequencing data. TCRdb reanalysed the PCR reads using MiXCR and keeps one entry per CDR3 protein. This sample carries a few hundred thousand distinct CDR3 sequences, around a third of them seen once, and the ten largest clones take approximately 5.4%. The sequenced sample consisted of blood. These receptor sequences come from a girl under 18 with multiple sclerosis. The CDR3 runs from the conserved cysteine through the conserved F or W. D genes are given only for firm matches. Size is stated for part of the rows, as once, few or many counts, or as a class when the clone is expanded.

J: TRBJ1-1; D: NA; V: TRBV3-1; size: NA; DNA: TGTGCCAGCAGATGGGGCCTAGGCACTGAAGCTTTCTTT; CDR3: CASRWGLGTEAFF
J: TRBJ2-7; D: NA; V: TRBV7-8; size: few; DNA: TGTGCCAGCAGCTCCCCAGGTTTTTCGGGAATGTACGAGCAGTACTTC; CDR3: CASSSPGFSGMYEQYF
J: TRBJ1-6; D: NA; V: TRBV19; size: once; DNA: TGTGCCAGCCGGGGCTCCTATAATTCACCCCTCCACTTT; CDR3: CASRGSYNSPLHF
J: TRBJ1-1; D: NA; V: TRBV3-1; size: NA; DNA: TGTGCCAGCAGCCAAGGGGCAGCGAACACTGAAGCTTTCTTT; CDR3: CASSQGAANTEAFF
J: TRBJ2-3; D: NA; V: TRBV29-1; size: few; DNA: TGCAGCGCCGCCCAGGGACTTAGCACAGATACGCAGTATTTT; CDR3: CSAAQGLSTDTQYF
J: TRBJ2-3; D: NA; V: TRBV18; size: NA; DNA: TGTGCCAGCTCACCGGGAACAACTCACCCAGATACGCAGTATTTT; CDR3: CASSPGTTHPDTQYF
J: TRBJ2-1; D: TRBD2; V: TRBV10-3; size: NA; DNA: TGTGCCATCAGGGGGACTAGCGGGGGCCGCTCCTACAATGAGCAGTTCTTC; CDR3: CAIRGTSGGRSYNEQFF
J: TRBJ2-5; D: NA; V: TRBV11-2; size: few; DNA: TGTGCCAGCAGCTTAGGCGGCGGGGTCCAAGAGACCCAGTACTTC; CDR3: CASSLGGGVQETQYF
J: TRBJ2-1; D: TRBD2; V: TRBV11-1; size: few; DNA: TGTGCCAGCAGCTTACCCGACTATCCGGGACTAGCGGGGGACGCCTACAATGAGCAGTTCTTC; CDR3: CASSLPDYPGLAGDAYNEQFF
J: TRBJ2-3; D: TRBD2; V: TRBV5-1; size: few; DNA: TGCGCCAGCAGCTCCGGGACTAGCGGGAACACAGATACGCAGTATTTT; CDR3: CASSSGTSGNTDTQYF
J: TRBJ1-2; D: TRBD1; V: TRBV6-1; size: NA; DNA: TGTGCCAGCAGTGCAACCGGGACAGGGCAGTCCAACTATGGCTACACCTTC; CDR3: CASSATGTGQSNYGYTF
J: TRBJ2-5; D: NA; V: TRBV29-1; size: few; DNA: TGCAGCGTTGAAGATGCCGGGACCGGCTGGGGAGAGACCCAGTACTTC; CDR3: CSVEDAGTGWGETQYF
J: TRBJ2-3; D: NA; V: TRBV5-4; size: few; DNA: TGTGCCAGCAGAAGAGACATTGCCACAGATACGCAGTATTTT; CDR3: CASRRDIATDTQYF
J: TRBJ1-1; D: NA; V: TRBV29-1; size: few; DNA: TGCAGCGTGGCCCTCGTTCTGGGGGGGGCTGGGGGAGCTGAAGCTTTCTTT; CDR3: CSVALVLGGAGGAEAFF
J: TRBJ2-5; D: NA; V: TRBV20-1; size: NA; DNA: TGCAGTGGACGACCCCAAGAGACCCAGTACTTC; CDR3: CSGRPQETQYF
J: TRBJ1-1; D: TRBD1; V: TRBV19; size: few; DNA: TGTGCCAGTAGTGTAACGACAGGGGGGAACACTGAAGCTTTCTTT; CDR3: CASSVTTGGNTEAFF
J: TRBJ2-3; D: TRBD2; V: TRBV29-1; size: few; DNA: TGCAGCGTCGCTTTTCTCGCGGGAGTAACAGATACGCAGTATTTT; CDR3: CSVAFLAGVTDTQYF
J: TRBJ2-5; D: NA; V: TRBV20-1; size: NA; DNA: TGCAGTGCTAGGCGAGAAGAGACCCAGTACTTC; CDR3: CSARREETQYF
J: TRBJ1-1; D: NA; V: TRBV29-1; size: NA; DNA: TGCAGCGTTGCCGGGGCCCCCAACACTGAAGCTTTCTTT; CDR3: CSVAGAPNTEAFF
J: TRBJ2-5; D: TRBD2; V: TRBV3-1; size: NA; DNA: TGTGCCAGCAGCCAGGGGTCACTAGCGGGGGGAGAGACCCAGTACTTC; CDR3: CASSQGSLAGGETQYF
J: TRBJ2-1; D: NA; V: TRBV7-3; size: few; DNA: TGTGCCAGCGGAGGAGGGGATATAGACAATGAGCAGTTCTTC; CDR3: CASGGGDIDNEQFF
J: TRBJ2-7; D: NA; V: TRBV5-6; size: NA; DNA: TGTGCCAGCAGCTACTCCGGGACACTCAACGAGCAGTACTTC; CDR3: CASSYSGTLNEQYF
J: TRBJ2-3; D: NA; V: TRBV18; size: few; DNA: TGTGCCAGCTCACCACAAGATACGCAGTATTTT; CDR3: CASSPQDTQYF
J: TRBJ1-2; D: TRBD1; V: TRBV4-1; size: NA; DNA: TGCGCCAGCAGCCAAGAAGGTCCGGGACAGGGGTATGGCTACACCTTC; CDR3: CASSQEGPGQGYGYTF
J: TRBJ2-3; D: TRBD2; V: TRBV9; size: NA; DNA: TGTGCCAGCAGCGTAGTCAACGGGGGGAACACAGATACGCAGTATTTT; CDR3: CASSVVNGGNTDTQYF
J: TRBJ2-2; D: TRBD2; V: TRBV7-2; size: NA; DNA: TGTGCCAGCAGCATAATCTGGCGGGGGACCGGGGAGCTGTTTTTT; CDR3: CASSIIWRGTGELFF
J: TRBJ2-7; D: NA; V: TRBV7-2; size: NA; DNA: TGTGCCAGCAGCGGCCCAGGGACCTACGAGCAGTACTTC; CDR3: CASSGPGTYEQYF
J: TRBJ1-5; D: TRBD1; V: TRBV18; size: NA; DNA: TGTGCCAGCTCACCAACAACAGGGGAGGGCAATCAGCCCCAGCATTTT; CDR3: CASSPTTGEGNQPQHF
J: TRBJ2-3; D: NA; V: TRBV7-2; size: few; DNA: TGTGCCAGCAGCCCAGTGCGGCAGCCGGAGTCCACAGATACGCAGTATTTT; CDR3: CASSPVRQPESTDTQYF
J: TRBJ1-5; D: NA; V: TRBV5-1; size: NA; DNA: TGCGCCAGCAGCCGCGAGGGGGGGTACAATCAGCCCCAGCATTTT; CDR3: CASSREGGYNQPQHF
J: TRBJ1-2; D: NA; V: TRBV12-3/TRBV12-4; size: NA; DNA: TGTGCCAGCAGTTCCGTCGCAGGGGCTGGAGGCTACACCTTC; CDR3: CASSSVAGAGGYTF
J: TRBJ2-3; D: NA; V: TRBV3-1; size: NA; DNA: TGTGCCAGCAGCCAAGAGGGTGCTCTAACAGATACGCAGTATTTT; CDR3: CASSQEGALTDTQYF
J: TRBJ1-5; D: TRBD1; V: TRBV27; size: few; DNA: TGTGCCAGCAGTGTTAGACAGGGGGCTCAGCCCCAGCATTTT; CDR3: CASSVRQGAQPQHF
J: TRBJ2-7; D: NA; V: TRBV29-1; size: many; DNA: TGCAGCGTCGGACCTCAGGGGGGACGATACGAGCAGTACTTC; CDR3: CSVGPQGGRYEQYF
J: TRBJ2-5; D: NA; V: TRBV6-1; size: few; DNA: TGTGCCAGCAGTGAAAACCCGGGACATCAAGAGACCCAGTACTTC; CDR3: CASSENPGHQETQYF
J: TRBJ1-2; D: NA; V: TRBV20-1; size: NA; DNA: TGCAGTTCCCCCGGCAGGGGTGATGGCTACACCTTC; CDR3: CSSPGRGDGYTF
J: TRBJ2-5; D: NA; V: TRBV29-1; size: NA; DNA: TGCAGCGTTGGAGTAGGTTGGAATTGGGGCCAAGAGACCCAGTACTTC; CDR3: CSVGVGWNWGQETQYF
J: TRBJ2-7; D: NA; V: TRBV7-9; size: NA; DNA: TGTGCCAGGGGACATTCCGGCCCTCACGAGCAGTACTTC; CDR3: CARGHSGPHEQYF
J: TRBJ1-4; D: TRBD1; V: TRBV4-2; size: NA; DNA: TGTGCCAGCAGCCAAGGAGGACAGGGCGGTAGACAAAAACTGTTTTTT; CDR3: CASSQGGQGGRQKLFF
J: TRBJ2-3; D: NA; V: TRBV4-2; size: NA; DNA: TGTGCCAGCAGCCAAGAAGCCGGAACAGATACGCAGTATTTT; CDR3: CASSQEAGTDTQYF
J: TRBJ1-5; D: NA; V: TRBV6-6; size: NA; DNA: TGTGCCAGCAGTTATTTCCCCGGGGCCAGGGGCAATCAGCCCCAGCATTTT; CDR3: CASSYFPGARGNQPQHF
J: TRBJ2-5; D: TRBD2; V: TRBV20-1; size: many; DNA: TGCAGTGCACCTAGCGGGGGGCAAGAGACCCAGTACTTC; CDR3: CSAPSGGQETQYF
J: TRBJ2-7; D: NA; V: TRBV29-1; size: NA; DNA: TGCAGCGTTGCTCGGGCAGGGGACCCGTCCTACGAGCAGTACTTC; CDR3: CSVARAGDPSYEQYF
J: TRBJ2-1; D: NA; V: TRBV5-5; size: few; DNA: TGTGCCAGCAGCCTTAGGGGCGGGGGCGCCGCCTTGGATGAGCAGTTCTTC; CDR3: CASSLRGGGAALDEQFF
J: TRBJ2-1; D: TRBD2; V: TRBV20-1; size: NA; DNA: TGCAGTGTCGGGGGGGCCAGCTCCTACAATGAGCAGTTCTTC; CDR3: CSVGGASSYNEQFF
J: TRBJ2-1; D: NA; V: TRBV5-1; size: once; DNA: TGCGCCAGCAGGGTGGCCGGGGGTGAGCAGTTCTTC; CDR3: CASRVAGGEQFF
J: TRBJ1-1; D: NA; V: TRBV7-2; size: NA; DNA: TGTGCCAGCAGCGTTCAAAGGGGCACTGAAGCTTTCTTT; CDR3: CASSVQRGTEAFF
J: TRBJ2-3; D: NA; V: TRBV5-6; size: NA; DNA: TGTGCCAGCAGCATCATCGGCGCAGGGTTGGACAGAAGGACCACAGATACGCAGTATTTT; CDR3: CASSIIGAGLDRRTTDTQYF
J: TRBJ1-2; D: NA; V: TRBV12-3/TRBV12-4; size: few; DNA: TGTGCCAGCAGTTCCCGGGGCTATGGCTACACCTTC; CDR3: CASSSRGYGYTF
J: TRBJ2-4; D: TRBD2; V: TRBV5-8; size: NA; DNA: TGTGCCAGCAGCCCATACCGGGACTATCAAAACATTCAGTACTTC; CDR3: CASSPYRDYQNIQYF
J: TRBJ2-1; D: NA; V: TRBV12-3/TRBV12-4; size: NA; DNA: TGTGCCAGCAGCCAGGCACTAGCTTCCTACAATGAGCAGTTCTTC; CDR3: CASSQALASYNEQFF
J: TRBJ2-5; D: NA; V: TRBV7-6; size: NA; DNA: TGTGCCAGCAGCTTAGCCTCTGGCATGGGAAATGGGCAGTACTTC; CDR3: CASSLASGMGNGQYF
J: TRBJ2-4; D: TRBD1; V: TRBV20-1; size: few; DNA: TGCAGTGCTGACCGGACAGGCGGAAGGCGAAACATTCAGTACTTC; CDR3: CSADRTGGRRNIQYF
J: TRBJ2-3; D: NA; V: TRBV2; size: NA; DNA: TGTGCCAGTGCCTCCACAGATACGCAGTATTTT; CDR3: CASASTDTQYF
J: TRBJ2-7; D: TRBD1; V: TRBV29-1; size: NA; DNA: TGCAGCGCCGAAGGGACAGGGACCCACGAGCAGTACTTC; CDR3: CSAEGTGTHEQYF